The entry below gives a single T cell receptor (beta chain) sequence along with its context. The data stem from a study of blood T cell repertoires in COVID-19. How the authors handled the data: Estimated nucleated cell counts came from reference gene primer amplification. TCRdb's copy holds only in-frame clones and misses some; the assay was immunoSEQ multiplex PCR. From that table come the V and J calls and clone size; the DNA was used to work out D and trimming. The table records some 240,000 clones, approximately 83% of them present only once. Per the germline V gene, CDR1 is LNHDA and CDR2 is SQIVND (reference sequence). The CDR3 totals 14 residues. Trimming took 7 bases from V and 4 from J, leaving 16 bases between them. The study drew participants aged about 18 to 89 years from 20 to 30 US areas. Participants had their cohort set by participant-reported clinical history. The recovered donors of Cohort 3 showed two negative PCRs, clearance, or symptom resolution.

This TCR came from a man aged 50-59 years who had recovered from COVID-19. The rearrangement joins TRBV19 to TRBJ1-2; weak D call: TRBD1 (5 bases). The sequenced sample consisted of PBMCs or T cells enriched from blood (not recorded which). The CDR3, as DNA: TGTGCCAGTAATAATCAGGGAACTCTCTATGGCTACACCTTC. It yields the protein CASNNQGTLYGYTF.